These 15 T cell receptor beta chains were all obtained from the same sample, sequenced in a study of blood T cell repertoires in COVID-19. The protocol was immunoSEQ multiplex PCR, while the TCRdb copy is restricted to in-frame clones and leaves out a portion. The sample has under 300,000 clones, around 86% seen once. What was sequenced was peripheral blood. The receptors originated from a man older than 75 with acute or convalescent COVID-19.

The chain's CDR3 is CASQKHRAGSDEQYF. The CDR3 DNA follows: TGTGCCAGCCAGAAACACAGGGCAGGTAGCGACGAGCAGTACTTC. V usage is TRBV28 and J usage is TRBJ2-7, with a tentative D call TRBD1 (6 bases). The CDR3 spans 15 residues. Trimming removed 8 bases from V and 5 bases from J, with 22 bases in between. In germline, CDR1 is MDHEN, CDR2 SYDVKM.

The chain employs TRBV28 and TRBJ2-7; D gene ambiguous. This CDR3 comprises 14 residues. CDR1 and CDR2 (germline): MDHEN, SYDVKM. Trimming pared 10 bases from V and 2 bases from J, leaving 18 bases between. CDR3 sequence reads: CATSNSESTYEQYF. The CDR3 DNA follows: TGTGCCACCTCCAACTCCGAGAGTACCTACGAGCAGTACTTC.

The chain has TRBV28 and TRBJ1-4, with 8 bases identical to TRBD1. The trim removed 2 bases at V and 5 bases at J, leaving 16 bases unmatched. The CDR3 has 19 amino acids. Germline lookup yields CDR1 MDHEN and CDR2 SYDVKM. The CDR3 loop reads CASSLVGRGQGGVNEKLFF. The DNA for the CDR3 is TGTGCCAGCAGTTTAGTCGGGCGAGGACAGGGTGGGGTGAATGAAAAACTGTTTTTT.

The chain couples TRBV7-9 to TRBJ2-3; D is ambiguous. Looked up from germline, CDR1 is SEHNR and CDR2 is FQNEAQ (reference sequence). Trimming removed 4 bases at V and 6 bases at J, with 5 bases between. This CDR3 contains 11 residues. CDR3 DNA sequence: TGTGCCAGCAGCTCCCTGGATACGCAGTATTTT. It is translated as CASSSLDTQYF.

The chain links TRBV2 to TRBJ1-2; no clear D gene. CDR1 is SNHLY and CDR2 is FYNNEI in the germline V gene. Trimming cost V 3 bases and J 0 bases, with 17 bases left between them. This CDR3 has 17 amino acids. The CDR3 spells CASSDSISAGTNYGYTF. Here the CDR3 DNA reads TGTGCCAGCAGTGATTCCATATCGGCCGGGACTAACTATGGCTACACCTTC. The complete variable domain, with remaining parts taken from reference TRBV2 and TRBJ1-2, reads EPEVTQTPSHQVTQMGQEVILRCVPISNHLYFYWYRQILGQKVEFLVSFYNNEISEKSEIFDDQFSVERPDGSNFTLKIRSTKLEDSAMYFCASSDSISAGTNYGYTFGSGTRLTVV.

The gene calls are TRBV21-1 and TRBJ2-7; no check of the table's D call, TRBD1, against the DNA was made. TRBV21-1 is listed as a pseudogene. The CDR3 consists of 17 residues. The CDR3 nucleotides are TGTGCCAGCAGCTCCCGATTTCCGGGACAGGGGGCATACGAGCAGTACTTC. Translation: CASSSRFPGQGAYEQYF.

The chain joins TRBV11-3 to TRBJ2-5; 14 bases align to TRBD2. The germline gives CDR1 SGHNT, CDR2 YENEEA. With 4 bases clipped from V and 1 base from J, the junction kept 2 bases outside the gene matches. The CDR3 sequence is 16 residues long. DNA for the CDR3: TGTGCCAGCAGCTGGACTAGCGGGGGGCTCCAAGAGACCCAGTACTTC. Encoded protein: CASSWTSGGLQETQYF.

This rearrangement joins TRBV5-6 to TRBJ2-2, with D possibly TRBD1 on 6 matching bases. Germline V gives CDR1 SGHDT, CDR2 YYEEEE. The CDR3 spans 14 residues. The V end was cut by 2 bases, the J end by 5 bases, with 10 bases between. DNA of the CDR3: TGTGCCAGCAGCTTACCCGGGACAACCGGGGAGCTGTTTTTT. It is translated as CASSLPGTTGELFF.

CDR3 nucleotide sequence: TGTGCCACCAGTGGATCGACAGCTGAAGCTTTCTTT. Its translation: CATSGSTAEAFF. The chain is built from TRBV24-1 and TRBJ1-1; D is perhaps TRBD1 (5 bases). Trimming took 5 bases from V and 6 from J, leaving 9 bases between them. The CDR3 extends over 12 amino acids. Germline values: CDR1 KGHDR, CDR2 SFDVKD.

This clone was detected only a few times. CDR3 DNA sequence: TGTGCCAGTAGTACGACAGAGAATAGCAATCAGCCCCAGCATTTT. Amino acid sequence: CASSTTENSNQPQHF. The chain combines TRBV19 with TRBJ1-5; possibly TRBD1 for D (5 bases). Trimming stripped 4 bases from V and 0 bases from J, with 10 bases between. Germline CDR1 LNHDA, CDR2 SQIVND (reference sequence). CDR3 length: 15 amino acids.

The chain carries TRBV5-6 and TRBJ2-7; 9 nucleotides line up with TRBD2. The J segment lost 2 bases and the V segment lost 5 bases, leaving 8 bases of the junction unmatched. This CDR3 region has 15 residues. Germline CDR1 SGHDT, CDR2 YYEEEE. CDR3 nucleotide sequence: TGTGCCAGCAGTTCTGGCCCTAGCGGGACCTACGAGCAGTACTTC. Its translation: CASSSGPSGTYEQYF.

The V gene is TRBV28, the J gene TRBJ1-2, with D unresolved. Germline V gives CDR1 MDHEN, CDR2 SYDVKM. The length of the CDR3 is 15 residues. V lost 6 bases, J lost 8 bases, and 22 bases lay in between. The CDR3 here is CASSTAGSHPRGYTF. The CDR3 coding sequence is TGTGCCAGCAGCACGGCGGGTTCTCACCCGAGGGGCTACACCTTC.

V gene TRBV18 combines with J gene TRBJ1-1; D may be TRBD1 (6 bases). CDR3 length equals 13 residues. Germline-derived CDR1 and CDR2 are KGHSH and LQKENI. Between the trimmed V and J ends, which lost 5 bases and 1 base, there was a span of 8 bases. Written as DNA, the CDR3 is TGTGCCAGCTCAAAGGACAGGAACACTGAAGCTTTCTTT. Translation gives CASSKDRNTEAFF.

CDR3 sequence (DNA): TGTGCCACCAGTGATTCCCGATCTGGGGGGTCATCCTCACCCCTCCACTTT. It translates to CATSDSRSGGSSSPLHF. The V gene is TRBV24-1, the J gene TRBJ1-6; D perhaps matches TRBD1 (5 bases). Between the trimmed V and J ends, which lost 2 bases and 10 bases, there was a span of 20 bases. The CDR3 totals 17 residues. The V gene's germline CDR1 is KGHDR and CDR2 SFDVKD.

This sequence joins TRBV19 and TRBJ2-3, with 7 bases identical to TRBD1. Germline V gene data show CDR1 as LNHDA and CDR2 as SQIVND (reference sequence). Losses at the gene ends were 6 bases for V and 1 base for J; bases not matched to a gene: 7. The CDR3 sequence is 15 residues long. This CDR3 is CASSPQGRGTDTQYF. The CDR3 region has the DNA TGTGCCAGTAGCCCACAGGGGCGCGGCACAGATACGCAGTATTTT.